The 5 T cell receptor beta chains presented below share a single source sample, sequenced in a study of technical replicates of blood from four donors. The table came from immunoSEQ multiplex PCR; TCRdb's copy has only in-frame clones and leaves some out. The sample has about 84,000 clones, about 92% seen once; the top ten hold 0.24%. Sequenced: T cells isolated from PBMCs. The receptors come from a human donor in good health.

The rearrangement uses TRBV28 and TRBJ2-5; 8 bases are a match to TRBD2. V was pared by 6 bases and J by 2 bases, with 8 bases of the junction left unmatched. The V gene's germline CDR1 is MDHEN and CDR2 SYDVKM. The CDR3 covers 15 residues. CDR3 nucleotides: TGTGCCAGCAGACTACTAGCGGAATTACAAGAGACCCAGTACTTC. As protein: CASRLLAELQETQYF.

The chain couples TRBV4-1 to TRBJ2-2; 8 positions match TRBD2. Germline-derived CDR1 and CDR2 are MGHRA and YSYEKL. With V trimmed by 4 bases and J by 0 bases, 13 bases remained unmatched. The length of the CDR3 is 19 residues. CDR3 nucleotide sequence: TGCGCCAGCAGCCCAAGGGTCGGGGGGGCTTATACGAACACCGGGGAGCTGTTTTTT. Amino acids: CASSPRVGGAYTNTGELFF.

Only one count was recorded for this clone. The V call is TRBV5-4, the J call TRBJ1-2, with a tentative D call TRBD1 (5 bases). CDR1 is SGHNT and CDR2 is YYREEE in the germline V gene (reference sequence). This CDR3 is built from 14 residues. Trimming removed 4 bases at V and 3 bases at J, with 13 bases between. CDR3 protein: CASSLGLTDYGYTF. The CDR3 bases are TGTGCCAGCAGCCTGGGACTCACTGACTATGGCTACACCTTC.

The chain is built from TRBV5-1 and TRBJ2-6; a possible D gene is TRBD1 (6 bases). The V gene's germline CDR1 is SGHRS and CDR2 YFSETQ. V was cut by 0 bases and J by 9 bases, with 7 bases left in between. This CDR3 has 13 amino acids. The chain's CDR3 is CASSLARGNVLTF. The CDR3, as DNA: TGCGCCAGCAGCTTGGCCAGGGGCAACGTCCTGACTTTC.

The chain is built from TRBV4-1 and TRBJ1-1; weak D call: TRBD1 (5 bases). From germline, CDR1 is MGHRA and CDR2 YSYEKL. V lost 1 base and J lost 5, with 14 bases in between. This CDR3 contains 15 residues. For the CDR3, the DNA is TGCGCCAGCAGCCAAGGAGAGGCGGGGGAGACTGAAGCTTTCTTT. Translating it yields CASSQGEAGETEAFF.